Included here is one T cell receptor beta chain sequence, with context. The antigen is undetermined. The data belong to a study of cytotoxic CD8 clonotypes in ibrutinib-treated CLL. Study in general: Patients gave response samples after a median 12 months of treatment, range 6 to 36.

V lost 5 bases and J lost 5; bases outside the gene matches: 11. Per germline, CDR1 SGHTA and CDR2 FQGNSA. The CDR3 contains 15 residues. The study, taken as a whole, reports: The study found baseline clonality above age-matched healthy donors, tracking circulating CD8+ T-cell counts. Public clonotypes, an uncommon group, contracted or remained stable on treatment.

Profiling relied on immunoSEQ multiplex PCR, and the TCRdb table lists in-frame clones only, not all of them. The sample has 120,000 to 150,000 clones; approximately 75% are singletons. The sequencing used PBMCs, collected after 12 months of ibrutinib treatment. The chain carries TRBV7-2 and TRBJ1-1; 7 nucleotides line up with TRBD1. This sequence originates from a human donor with chronic lymphocytic leukemia. CDR3 coding DNA: TGTGCCAGCAGCCCACGACAGGGAGGATGGACTGAAGCTTTCTTT. Protein: CASSPRQGGWTEAFF.